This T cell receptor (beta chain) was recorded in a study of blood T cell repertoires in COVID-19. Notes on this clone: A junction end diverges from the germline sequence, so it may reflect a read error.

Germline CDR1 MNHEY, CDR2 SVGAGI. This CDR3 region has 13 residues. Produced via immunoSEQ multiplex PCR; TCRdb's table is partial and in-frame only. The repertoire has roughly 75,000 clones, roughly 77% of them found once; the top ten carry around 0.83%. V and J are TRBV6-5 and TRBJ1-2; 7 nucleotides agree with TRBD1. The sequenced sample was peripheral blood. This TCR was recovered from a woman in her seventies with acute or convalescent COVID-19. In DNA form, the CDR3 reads TGTGCCAGCAGTTACCTTCACAGGGGACTAGAAGTTTTC. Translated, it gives CASSYLHRGLEVF.